What follows are 31 T cell receptor beta chains derived from one specimen sequenced in a study of blood T cells in healthy people across ages. Sample-barcoded 5' priming and a J-beta primer mix drove a second PCR of roughly 7 to 11 cycles. TCRdb called the 5' RACE reads again in MiXCR, with one record for every CDR3 protein. The table includes about 690,000 distinct CDR3 sequences, roughly 41% detected once. Sequencing was carried out using blood. Every receptor here comes from a man aged 80 or over in good health.

This clonotype was observed a single time. The rearrangement uses TRBV25-1 and TRBJ2-7; D might be TRBD1 (7 bases). Trimming shortened V by 6 bases and J by 7 bases, and 16 bases separated the two germline ends. This CDR3 is built from 13 residues. CDR1 and CDR2 from the germline V gene are MGHDK and SYGVNS. The CDR3 DNA is TGTGCCAGCAGATCAGGGGGAGGAGGTGAGCAGTACTTC. Translating it yields CASRSGGGGEQYF.

The chain employs TRBV6-2 or TRBV6-3 and TRBJ2-3; D is undetermined. There are 12 residues in the CDR3. Germline loops: CDR1 MNHEY, CDR2 SVGEGT. Trimming left V 5 bases short and J 6 bases short, with 9 bases between. The CDR3 DNA follows: TGTGCCAGCAGTCCTCCGCGGGATACGCAGTATTTT. Translated, it gives CASSPPRDTQYF.

This clonotype was recorded only once. V gene TRBV2 combines with J gene TRBJ2-7; tentative D call: TRBD2 (6 bases). Germline CDR1 SNHLY, CDR2 FYNNEI. CDR3 length: 13 amino acids. V gave up 4 bases and J gave up 7 bases, with 14 bases separating them. CDR3 amino acids: CASSVRREREQYF. Written as DNA, the CDR3 is TGTGCCAGCAGTGTTCGGAGGGAGAGGGAGCAGTACTTC.

In its sample, this clonotype was seen a few times. The chain has TRBV12-3 or TRBV12-4 and TRBJ1-1; D uncertain. The CDR3 runs to 14 residues. V shed 4 bases and J shed 0 bases, with 9 bases lying between them. CDR3 nucleotides: TGTGCCAGCAGTTATTCAGACATGAACACTGAAGCTTTCTTT. Its translation: CASSYSDMNTEAFF.

Comments on this clonotype: This may be a read error: a much more frequent sequence differs by one nucleotide. This chain links TRBV7-6 with TRBJ2-3; possible D gene TRBD2, 5 bases. Germline CDR1 SGHVS, CDR2 FNYEAQ. CDR3 length equals 15 residues. Trimming shortened V by 4 bases and J by 0 bases, and 11 bases separated the two germline ends. CDR3 protein: CASSSLSVSTDTQYF. The CDR3 bases are TGTGCCAGCAGCTCCCTTAGCGTCAGCACAGATACGCAGTATTTT.

In this sample, this clonotype turned up a few times. The chain combines TRBV9 with TRBJ2-3; D might be TRBD1 (6 bases). CDR3 length equals 16 residues. V was shortened by 3 bases and J by 6 bases, with 20 bases between the two germline ends. The V gene's germline CDR1 is SGDLS and CDR2 YYNGEE. The CDR3: CASSETTGTWGDTQYF. The CDR3 nucleotides read TGTGCCAGCAGCGAAACGACCGGGACATGGGGTGATACGCAGTATTTT.

The rearrangement uses TRBV19 and TRBJ2-3; possibly TRBD1 for D (6 bases). The CDR3 contains 14 residues. Germline CDR1 is LNHDA and CDR2 is SQIVND (reference sequence). Trimming removed 9 bases from V and 2 bases from J, with 15 bases in between. The CDR3 DNA reads TGTGCCAGCGCCACGACAGGACCCACAGATACGCAGTATTTT. As protein: CASATTGPTDTQYF.

The chain has TRBV6-2 or TRBV6-3 and TRBJ2-3, with D possibly TRBD1 on 5 matching bases. Trimming removed 6 bases at V and 6 bases at J, with 19 bases between. CDR3 length: 15 amino acids. Germline values: CDR1 MNHEY, CDR2 SVGEGT. CDR3 in DNA: TGTGCCAGCAGCCGCCTTTGGGGCGACGTTGATACGCAGTATTTT. As protein: CASSRLWGDVDTQYF.

The chain has TRBV29-1 and TRBJ2-4, with 7 positions matching TRBD2. The J call is in doubt because the DNA end fits TRBJ2-7 better. The length of the CDR3 is 14 residues. The germline V gene has CDR1 SQVTM and CDR2 ANQGSEA. CDR3 residues: CSVEGGKGSYEQYV. CDR3 bases: TGCAGCGTTGAGGGGGGGAAGGGTTCCTACGAGCAGTACGTC.

This clonotype was counted many times. The chain carries TRBV7-2 and TRBJ2-4, with D possibly TRBD2 on 5 matching bases. The CDR3 has 16 residues. Between the trimmed V and J ends, which lost 5 bases and 5 bases, there was a span of 19 bases. The V gene's germline CDR1 is SGHTA and CDR2 FQGNSA. CDR3 protein: CASSQRRVQAENIQYF. The CDR3 bases are TGTGCCAGCAGCCAGAGGCGGGTGCAGGCGGAAAACATTCAGTACTTC. The full variable domain, rest sourced from reference TRBV7-2 and TRBJ2-4, is GAGVSQSPSNKVTEKGKDVELRCDPISGHTALYWYRQSLGQGLEFLIYFQGNSAPDKSGLPSDRFSAERTGGSVSTLTIQRTQQEDSAVYLCASSQRRVQAENIQYFGAGTRLSVL.

This clonotype was counted at least ten times. V gene TRBV7-8 combines with J gene TRBJ2-5, with TRBD1 matching 10 bases. CDR1 and CDR2 from the germline V gene are SGHVS and FQNEAQ. The CDR3 loop spans 14 amino acids. The V and J ends lost 9 bases and 4 bases, in that order; junction bases with no gene match: 8. The CDR3 loop reads CASLRDRGGETQYF. CDR3 sequence (DNA): TGTGCCAGTCTCCGGGACAGGGGAGGAGAGACCCAGTACTTC.

This clonotype was counted only a few times. The chain carries TRBV5-1 and TRBJ2-1; 9 bases fit TRBD1. The CDR3 has 13 amino acids. Trimming took 4 bases from V and 11 from J; bases not matched to a gene: 7. The V gene's germline CDR1 is SGHRS and CDR2 YFSETQ. The CDR3 region has the DNA TGCGCCAGCAGCGTGGACAGGGGTCGGAAGCAGTTCTTC. Residues: CASSVDRGRKQFF.

The table lists this clonotype with a few counts. A clone one base away is much larger, so this may be a read error. This rearrangement joins TRBV29-1 to TRBJ2-5; no clear D. Germline CDR1 and CDR2: SQVTM and ANQGSEA. The CDR3 loop spans 10 amino acids. V was cut by 7 bases and J by 11 bases, with 14 bases left in between. The CDR3 DNA is TGCAGCGCGCGACGGAATGAGCAGTACTTC. As protein: CSARRNEQYF.

As DNA, the CDR3 is TGCGCCAGCAGCGTATCCAGTAAGGCAGATACGCAGTATTTT. This sequence encodes CASSVSSKADTQYF. The V call is TRBV5-1, the J call TRBJ2-3; no definite D call. Germline V gene data show CDR1 as SGHRS and CDR2 as YFSETQ. The V end lost 4 bases, the J end lost 4 bases, and 13 bases lay between the germline ends. The CDR3 extends over 14 amino acids.

The chain combines TRBV6-2 or TRBV6-3 with TRBJ2-1, with D perhaps being TRBD1 or TRBD2 (5 bases each). CDR1 is MNHEY and CDR2 is SVGEGT in the germline V gene. CDR3 size: 14 residues. V was trimmed by 0 bases and J by 4 bases, leaving 7 bases between them. Here the CDR3 DNA reads TGTGCCAGCAGTTACTCGGGGACGTACAATGAGCAGTTCTTC. Translation: CASSYSGTYNEQFF.

This chain links TRBV6-2 or TRBV6-3 with TRBJ2-7; 9 positions agree with TRBD1. Per germline, CDR1 MNHEY and CDR2 SVGEGT. V lost 5 bases, J lost 4 bases, and 12 bases stayed unmatched. The CDR3 is made up of 16 amino acids. CDR3 residues: CASSPITGTGKYEQYF. The CDR3 nucleotides are TGTGCCAGCAGTCCGATTACCGGGACAGGGAAATACGAGCAGTACTTC.

This clonotype was counted a few times. The V gene is TRBV4-2, the J gene TRBJ1-2, with 11 bases that match TRBD1. With 1 base clipped from V and 5 bases from J, the junction kept 3 bases outside the gene matches. CDR3 length equals 15 residues. Germline values: CDR1 LGHNA, CDR2 YNFKEQ. In nucleotides, the CDR3 is TGTGCCAGCAGCCAAGTTGGACAGGGGGCGTATGGCTACACCTTC. It translates to CASSQVGQGAYGYTF.

The chain combines TRBV6-2 or TRBV6-3 with TRBJ1-5; the D is unclear. V was trimmed by 2 bases and J by 5 bases, leaving 10 bases between them. Looked up from germline, CDR1 is MNHEY and CDR2 is SVGEGT. This CDR3 has 14 residues. The CDR3 nucleotides read TGTGCCAGCAGTTACCCTGGGTATCATCAGCCCCAGCATTTT. Translating it yields CASSYPGYHQPQHF.

This clonotype was counted only a few times. J is TRBJ2-7 and V is TRBV4-3; TRBD1 aligns across 12 bases. This CDR3 has 16 residues. V lost 1 base and J lost 4; bases outside the gene matches: 5. Looked up from germline, CDR1 is LGHNA and CDR2 is YSLEER. In DNA form, the CDR3 reads TGCGCCAGCAGCCAAGGGGGACAGGGGGCTAGGTACGAGCAGTACTTC. The encoded protein is CASSQGGQGARYEQYF.

For the CDR3, the DNA is TGTGCCAGCAGCCAGTTGGGCAGCCTTAATGAAAAACTGTTTTTT. It yields the protein CASSQLGSLNEKLFF. The rearrangement joins TRBV14 to TRBJ1-4; D gene ambiguous. CDR1 SGHDN and CDR2 FVKESK come from the germline V gene. Trimming shortened V by 3 bases and J by 4 bases, and 12 bases separated the two germline ends. There are 15 residues in the CDR3.

This clonotype showed up just a few times. This chain connects TRBV20-1 to TRBJ2-3; D might be TRBD2 (6 bases). The CDR3 is 14 residues long. CDR1 is DFQATT and CDR2 is SNEGSKA in the germline V gene (reference sequence). V lost 0 bases to trimming and J lost 5 bases, with 12 bases between them. The CDR3 here is CSARDELAVDTQYF. The CDR3 DNA sequence: TGCAGTGCTAGAGATGAACTAGCAGTAGATACGCAGTATTTT.

CDR3 protein: CSADGTASYNEQYF. Here the CDR3 DNA reads TGCAGTGCCGATGGGACGGCGTCCTACAATGAGCAGTACTTC. The genes are TRBV20-1 and TRBJ2-5; D assignment may be TRBD1 or TRBD2 (5 bases each). The ends were cut back, 6 bases at V and 11 bases at J, with 25 bases in the middle. This CDR3 comprises 14 residues. The germline CDR1 and CDR2 sequences are DFQATT and SNEGSKA (reference sequence).

This clonotype was seen more than once but under ten times. The gene calls are TRBV15 and TRBJ2-3; 11 nucleotides match TRBD2. There are 17 residues in the CDR3. The J segment lost 6 bases and the V segment lost 1 base, leaving 9 bases of the junction unmatched. CDR1 and CDR2 (germline): LNHNV, YYDKDF (reference sequence). The CDR3 spells CATSRGTSGSGWDTQYF. CDR3 sequence (DNA): TGTGCCACCAGCAGAGGAACTAGCGGGAGTGGTTGGGATACGCAGTATTTT.

The chain couples TRBV7-2 to TRBJ1-2; D gene ambiguous. CDR3 size: 16 residues. Germline-derived CDR1 and CDR2 are SGHTA and FQGNSA. V was clipped by 5 bases and J by 4 bases, with 20 bases between them. The CDR3 DNA sequence: TGTGCCAGCAGCCCACGACACGATCTCCCCACCTATGGCTACACCTTC. It codes for CASSPRHDLPTYGYTF.

The rearrangement uses TRBV12-3 or TRBV12-4 and TRBJ1-6; 10 bases map to TRBD1. This CDR3 has 15 residues. The junction had 5 bases not matched to a gene; V was cut back by 5 bases and J by 7 bases. CDR3 bases: TGTGCCAGCAGTCCCCAGACAGGGGGCAATTCACCCCTCCACTTT. It translates to CASSPQTGGNSPLHF.

The sample holds a few counts of this clonotype. The chain uses TRBV5-1 and TRBJ2-7; maybe TRBD2 (5 bases). The germline V gene encodes CDR1 SGHRS and CDR2 YFSETQ. Between the trimmed V and J ends, which lost 4 bases and 3 bases, there was a span of 20 bases. CDR3 size: 16 residues. This chain's CDR3 is CASSLLGPILGYEQYF. DNA of the CDR3: TGCGCCAGCAGCCTACTAGGGCCGATCCTAGGCTACGAGCAGTACTTC.

This clonotype was picked up a small number of times. The rearrangement uses TRBV20-1 and TRBJ2-5; weak D call: TRBD2 (6 bases). The J call may be in error: the DNA end matches TRBJ2-4 better. CDR1 is DFQATT and CDR2 is SNEGSKA in the germline V gene (reference sequence). CDR3 length: 12 amino acids. CDR3 nucleotide sequence: TGCAGTGCTAGGGAGGGCGGAAACATTCAGTACTTC. Encoded protein: CSAREGGNIQYF.

This clonotype has a handful of counts. V and J are TRBV20-1 and TRBJ2-7; the D gene is possibly TRBD2 (5 bases). Germline V gene sequence: CDR1 DFQATT, CDR2 SNEGSKA (reference sequence). The CDR3 is 14 amino acids. The germline V and J ends were trimmed by 6 bases and 4 bases, with 19 bases remaining between them. CDR3 residues: CSAVVGIPFYEQYF. The DNA for the CDR3 is TGCAGTGCGGTGGTCGGGATCCCGTTTTACGAGCAGTACTTC.

The J gene is TRBJ2-5, the V gene TRBV7-9, with 7 bases aligning to TRBD2. The last part of the DNA fits TRBJ2-7 better; the J call may be wrong. Per the germline V gene, CDR1 is SEHNR and CDR2 is FQNEAQ (reference sequence). This CDR3 region has 16 residues. Here the CDR3 DNA reads TGTGCCAGCAGCCCTTCGGTTCCATCGGGGGGACACGAGCAGTACTTC. This encodes CASSPSVPSGGHEQYF.

This clonotype was detected many times. V and J are TRBV28 and TRBJ2-7, with 7 nucleotides matching TRBD1. The CDR3 is 14 amino acids. V dropped 5 bases and J dropped 6; count of bases not matched to a gene: 10. CDR1 MDHEN and CDR2 SYDVKM come from the germline V gene. In DNA form, the CDR3 reads TGTGCCAGCAGTCCCCCCGCCGACAGGGTCGAGCAGTACTTC. Protein product: CASSPPADRVEQYF.

This clonotype was counted ten times or more. The chain carries TRBV29-1 and TRBJ2-1; 11 nucleotides line up with TRBD2. V lost 6 bases and J lost 8; bases outside the gene matches: 9. The germline gives CDR1 SQVTM, CDR2 ANQGSEA. CDR3 length: 14 amino acids. The CDR3 nucleotides are TGCAGCGTCTTAGCGGGGGGGAGGAAGGATGAGCAGTTCTTC. Its translation: CSVLAGGRKDEQFF.